This T cell receptor (beta chain) was found in a study of Ad26.COV2.S vaccination and SARS-CoV-2 variants. In the study overall: A COV1001 Ad26.COV2.S trial-arm participant provided the sample. Study results and limitations: Vaccine and placebo recipients had similar non-spike TCR breadth. Relative to placebo recipients, vaccine recipients exhibited elevated spike-specific TCR breadth. The authors reported substantial breadth in spike-specific CD8+ and CD4+ T cell responses after vaccination.

CDR1 and CDR2 (germline): MDHEN, SYDVKM. The V segment lost 6 bases and the J segment 5 bases; nucleotides outside the gene matches: 18. This CDR3 contains 20 residues. The data were produced by immunoSEQ multiplex PCR, yet TCRdb's version contains in-frame clones alone and is incomplete. The sample shows a few hundred thousand clones, roughly nine tenths of them seen only once. Indicated treatment: 15 to 20 received Ad26.COV2.S at low or high dose, single or two shots; about 5 received placebo; per-sample allocation not given. Collection of samples fell on day 63 after the first vaccine or placebo injection. Details on this clone: As yet, its antigen is unknown.

The chain links TRBV28 to TRBJ2-1, with TRBD2 matching over 14 bases. The material was peripheral blood, obtained in a trial of Ad26.COV2.S vaccine versus placebo. The clonotype was recovered from a person between 18 and 60 years old who received the Ad26.COV2.S COVID-19 vaccine or a placebo. CDR3 protein: CASRTSRRRLAGGPHNEQFF. In DNA form, the CDR3 reads TGTGCCAGCAGGACTTCACGTAGGAGACTAGCGGGGGGGCCCCACAATGAGCAGTTCTTC.